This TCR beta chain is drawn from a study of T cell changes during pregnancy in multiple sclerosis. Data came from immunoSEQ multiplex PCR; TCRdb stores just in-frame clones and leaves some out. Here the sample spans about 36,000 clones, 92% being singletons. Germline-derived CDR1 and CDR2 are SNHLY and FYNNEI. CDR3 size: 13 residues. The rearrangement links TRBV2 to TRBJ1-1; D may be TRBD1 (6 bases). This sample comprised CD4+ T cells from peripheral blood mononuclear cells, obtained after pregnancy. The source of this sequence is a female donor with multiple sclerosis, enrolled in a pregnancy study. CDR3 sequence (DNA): TGTGGCTCAGGGCCGGACAGGAACACTGAAGCTTTCTTT. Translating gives CGSGPDRNTEAFF.